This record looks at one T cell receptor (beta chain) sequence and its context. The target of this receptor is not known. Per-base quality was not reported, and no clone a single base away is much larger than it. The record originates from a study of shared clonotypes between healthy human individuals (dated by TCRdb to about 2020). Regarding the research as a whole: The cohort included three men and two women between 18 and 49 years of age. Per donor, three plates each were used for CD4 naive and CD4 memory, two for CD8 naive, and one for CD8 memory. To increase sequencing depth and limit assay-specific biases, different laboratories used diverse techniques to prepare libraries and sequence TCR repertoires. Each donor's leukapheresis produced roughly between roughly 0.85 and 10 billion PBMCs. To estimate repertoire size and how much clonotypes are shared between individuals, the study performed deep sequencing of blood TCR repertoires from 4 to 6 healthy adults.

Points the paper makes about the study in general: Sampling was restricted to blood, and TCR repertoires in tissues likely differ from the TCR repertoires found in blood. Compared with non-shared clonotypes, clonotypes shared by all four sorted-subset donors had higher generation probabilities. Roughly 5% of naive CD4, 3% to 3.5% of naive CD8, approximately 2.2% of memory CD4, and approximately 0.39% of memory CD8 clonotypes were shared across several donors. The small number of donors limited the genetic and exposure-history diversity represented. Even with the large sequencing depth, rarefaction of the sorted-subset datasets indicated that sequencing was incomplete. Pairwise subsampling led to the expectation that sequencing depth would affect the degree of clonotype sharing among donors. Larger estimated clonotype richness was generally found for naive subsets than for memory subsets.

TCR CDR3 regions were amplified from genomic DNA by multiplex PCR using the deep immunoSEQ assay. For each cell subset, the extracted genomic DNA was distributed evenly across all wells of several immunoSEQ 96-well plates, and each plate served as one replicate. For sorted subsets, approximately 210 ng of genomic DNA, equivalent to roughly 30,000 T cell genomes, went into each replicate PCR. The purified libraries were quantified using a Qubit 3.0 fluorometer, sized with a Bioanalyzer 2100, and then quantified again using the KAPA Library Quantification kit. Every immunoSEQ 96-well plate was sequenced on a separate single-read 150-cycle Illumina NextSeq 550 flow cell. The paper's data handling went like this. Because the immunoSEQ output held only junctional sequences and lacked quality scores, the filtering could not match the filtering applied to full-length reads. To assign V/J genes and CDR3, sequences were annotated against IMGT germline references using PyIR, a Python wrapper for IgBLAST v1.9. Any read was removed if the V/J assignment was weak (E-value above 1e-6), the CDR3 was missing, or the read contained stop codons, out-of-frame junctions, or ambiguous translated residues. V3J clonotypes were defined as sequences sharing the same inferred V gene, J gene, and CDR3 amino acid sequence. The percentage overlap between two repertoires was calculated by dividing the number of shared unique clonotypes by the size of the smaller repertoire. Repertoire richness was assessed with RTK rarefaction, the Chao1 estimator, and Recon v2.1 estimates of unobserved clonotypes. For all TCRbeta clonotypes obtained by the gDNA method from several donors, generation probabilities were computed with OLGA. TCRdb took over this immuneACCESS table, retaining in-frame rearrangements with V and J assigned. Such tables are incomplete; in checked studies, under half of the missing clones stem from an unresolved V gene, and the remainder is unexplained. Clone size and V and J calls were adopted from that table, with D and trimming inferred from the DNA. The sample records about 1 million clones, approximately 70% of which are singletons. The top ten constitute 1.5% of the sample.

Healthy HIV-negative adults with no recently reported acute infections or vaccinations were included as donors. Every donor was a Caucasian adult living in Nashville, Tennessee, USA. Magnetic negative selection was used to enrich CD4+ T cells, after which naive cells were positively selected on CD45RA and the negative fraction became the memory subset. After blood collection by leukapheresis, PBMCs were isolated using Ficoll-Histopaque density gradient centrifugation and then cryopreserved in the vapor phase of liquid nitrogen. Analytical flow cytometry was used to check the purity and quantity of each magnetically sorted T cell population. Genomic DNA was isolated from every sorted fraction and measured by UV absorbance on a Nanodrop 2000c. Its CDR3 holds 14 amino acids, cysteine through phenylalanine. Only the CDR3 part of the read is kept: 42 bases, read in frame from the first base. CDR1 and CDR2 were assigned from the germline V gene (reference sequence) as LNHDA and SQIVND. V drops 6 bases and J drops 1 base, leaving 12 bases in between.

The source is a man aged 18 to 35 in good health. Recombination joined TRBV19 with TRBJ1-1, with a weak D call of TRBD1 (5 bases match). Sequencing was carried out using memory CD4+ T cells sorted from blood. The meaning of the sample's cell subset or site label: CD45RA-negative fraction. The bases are TGTGCCAGTAGCTATTTCGGGACGAACACTGAAGCTTTCTTT. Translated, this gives CASSYFGTNTEAFF.